This TCR beta chain was sequenced during a study of CD8 T cells in Susac syndrome. RNA, at about 0.45 to 1 ug, was reverse transcribed with random hexamers. Using its own MiXCR run on the immunoSEQ multiplex PCR reads, TCRdb lists one record per CDR3 protein. The sample lists 75,000 to 95,000 distinct CDR3 sequences, around nine tenths seen once, with around 0.49% in the top ten. The ends lost 4 bases at V and 10 bases at J; junction bases unmatched: 3. In germline, CDR1 is SGHDT, CDR2 YYEEEE. CDR3 length: 12 residues. The receptor comes from a human donor with multiple sclerosis. The sequenced sample consisted of CD8+ T cells from PBMCs. The chain recombines TRBV5-6 with TRBJ2-4; TRBD1 matches at 9 bases. In DNA form, the CDR3 reads TGTGCCAGCAGCGGGGGACAGGGAATTCAGTACTTC. This encodes CASSGGQGIQYF.